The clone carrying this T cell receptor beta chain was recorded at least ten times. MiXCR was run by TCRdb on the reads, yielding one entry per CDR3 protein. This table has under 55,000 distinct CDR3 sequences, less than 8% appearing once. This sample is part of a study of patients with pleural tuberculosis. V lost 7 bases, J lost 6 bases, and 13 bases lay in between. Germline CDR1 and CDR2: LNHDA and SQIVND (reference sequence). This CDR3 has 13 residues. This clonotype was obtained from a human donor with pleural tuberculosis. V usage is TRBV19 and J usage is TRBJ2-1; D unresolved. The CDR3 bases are TGTGCCAGTACCCTAGTGAGCAGCAATGAGCAGTTCTTC. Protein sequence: CASTLVSSNEQFF. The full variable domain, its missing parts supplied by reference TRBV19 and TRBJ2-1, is DGGITQSPKYLFRKEGQNVTLSCEQNLNHDAMYWYRQDPGQGLRLIYYSQIVNDFQKGDIAEGYSVSREKKESFPLTVTSAQKNPTAFYLCASTLVSSNEQFFGPGTRLTVL.